This T cell receptor (beta chain) was recorded in a study of T cell responses to AZD1222 COVID-19 vaccine (dated by TCRdb to about 2021). Background for the entire study: TCR sequencing covered 230 or so trial participants: 207 given two doses of AZD1222 and around 25 given two doses of MenACWY control vaccine. Enrollment into the trials was organized by age into subgroups of 18-55, 56-69 and 70-plus years, and those subgroups contained about 160, 30 and 59 TCR-sequenced participants, respectively. Here is what the overall study found, with its caveats: Conclusions about previously exposed vaccinees are limited, since just five to seven AZD1222 recipients were seropositive for SARS-CoV-2 at baseline. The 56-69-year group was small, and its depth increase did not reach significance, likely because of low power. After two AZD1222 doses, spike-specific TCR breadth and depth were significantly higher than at day 0 and than in MenACWY recipients. Participants were mostly white British and included more females than males, and it was suggested by the authors that clonal diversity may have been underestimated. Reportedly, almost half of the unique spike-specific TCRs recognized epitopes lying outside the regions that are mutated in the B.1.351 and B.1.1.7 variants. CD4 TCRs associated with the vaccine covered the entire spike protein, and the dominant responses were in regions 160-218 and 743-854. Because no day 14 peak-response samples were available, the repertoires could be characterized only after the peak T cell response.

Remarks on this clone: Its target antigen remains unknown. There are no base qualities to consult, and no much larger clone falls within one base. Other nucleotide sequences from this sample produce the same CDR3.

Based on the germline V gene, the CDR1 and CDR2 sequences are KGHSH and LQKENI. Here V drops 0 bases and J drops 4 bases, and the junction holds 0 bases not matched to any gene. Spanning cysteine to phenylalanine, the CDR3 consists of 14 amino acids. Only the CDR3 DNA is retained, 42 bases long and in frame from the first base. The time point label corresponds to: about 28 days (+/-7) after the second vaccine dose. AZD1222 recipients with second doses at about 4 weeks or about 12 weeks were pooled, because spike-specific TCR depth and breadth did not differ between schedules. Vaccinee samples were obtained from the UK trials COV001 and COV002, which included a single-blind randomized controlled phase 2/3 trial of AZD1222 (ChAdOx1 nCoV-19) in healthy adults. For TCRbeta chain sequencing, PBMC samples were collected from trial participants at day 0 and at day 28 after the second dose. The CDR3 regions of human TCRbeta chains were subjected to immunosequencing. The authors processed their data as follows. TCRs in the repertoires were compared against a reference library of SARS-CoV-2-specific TCRs that had been generated with the MIRA antigen-specificity platform. Breadth meant the fraction of unique TCRs that were SARS-CoV-2-associated, whereas depth meant the fraction of total T cells that were SARS-CoV-2-associated. Using the MIRA data, each spike-specific TCR was assigned both to the spike region to which the TCR was reactive and to a CD4 or CD8 class. Log10-transformed breadth and depth values were compared by one-way ANOVA with Sidak's multiple comparisons tests. TCRdb holds this immuneACCESS table with in-frame rearrangements only. Some clones are missing; in checked studies, unresolved V genes explain under half, and the rest has no known cause. That table gives V, J and clone size, and the DNA gave D and trimming. Within this sample are roughly 80,000 clones, with approximately 87% of them counted one time only. The top ten hold about 1.3% of the sample.

Material: peripheral blood, obtained 28 days after the second AZD1222 dose. The sequence was collected from an adult who received the AZD1222 COVID-19 vaccine. Recombination linked TRBV18 to TRBJ1-2, and 9 junctional nucleotides match TRBD1. The DNA is TGTGCCAGCTCACCACCGGGACAGGGCTATGGCTACACCTTC. This gives the protein CASSPPGQGYGYTF.